This T cell receptor beta chain was captured by sequencing in a study of blood T cell repertoires in COVID-19. Study-wide background: The United States, Italy and Spain were the sources of the acute and convalescent COVID-19 samples. T cells, B-cell-depleted T cells, or PBMCs supplied cDNA or gDNA.

The CDR3 has 13 amino acids. Germline V lookup: CDR1 ENHRY, CDR2 SYGVKD. Trimming left V 5 bases short and J 6 bases short, with 11 bases between. Per the original data handling: Amplification from reference gene primers served as the basis for estimated nucleated cell counts. Only in-frame clones appear in the TCRdb table, and some are missing; sequencing was by immunoSEQ multiplex PCR. The V and J calls and the clone size are those of that table, but D and trimming were determined from the DNA. The data hold over 150,000 clones, with about 88% observed a single time. Sequences were obtained from peripheral blood. The gene calls are TRBV10-3 and TRBJ1-5; D gene ambiguous. This clonotype was obtained from a middle-aged man with acute or convalescent COVID-19. CDR3 coding DNA: TGTGCCATCAGTACTCTCCTTGGTCAGCCCCAGCATTTT. Residues: CAISTLLGQPQHF.